Each of the 24 T cell receptor beta chains below was sequenced from the same sample in a study of CD8 T cells in ankylosing spondylitis. Findings and limits, study-wide: It appeared that ankylosing spondylitis blood was characterized by a TCR beta motif of 8 or 9 highly homologous variants.

These receptors' targets are unknown. One entry per CDR3 protein, called by TCRdb with MiXCR from the 5' RACE reads. Among around 770,000 distinct CDR3 sequences, roughly 19% were seen once, and the ten largest hold roughly a fifth. Input material: blood, either unsorted or a sorted T cell fraction (not recorded which). The receptors derive from a male donor with ankylosing spondylitis.

The chain joins TRBV30 to TRBJ2-3; TRBD2 matches at 15 bases. V was pared by 5 bases and J by 3 bases, with 3 bases of the junction left unmatched. The CDR3 runs 15 residues. Germline-derived CDR1 and CDR2 are GTSNPN and SVGIG (reference sequence). CDR3 sequence (DNA): TGTGCCTGGGGACTAGCGGGGGGGATGACAGATACGCAGTATTTT. Its translation: CAWGLAGGMTDTQYF.

As DNA, the CDR3 is TGTGCCAGCAGACCATGGGCGTGGACAGCCACTAGCAATCAGCCCCAGCATTTT. Amino acids: CASRPWAWTATSNQPQHF. The J gene is TRBJ1-5, the V gene TRBV12-3 or TRBV12-4, with D tentatively TRBD1 (6 bases). V was pared by 6 bases and J by 0 bases, with 21 bases between. There are 18 residues in the CDR3.

Many counts were recorded for this clonotype. The chain has TRBV6-2 or TRBV6-3 and TRBJ1-1, with D perhaps matching TRBD1 (5 bases). This CDR3 has 14 residues. CDR1 is MNHEY and CDR2 is SVGEGT in the germline V gene. The V and J ends lost 2 bases and 4 bases respectively, with 11 bases between them. The CDR3 DNA is TGTGCCAGCAGTTACGCCGGGAGGGGCACTGAAGCTTTCTTT. This gives the protein CASSYAGRGTEAFF.

This chain connects TRBV12-3 or TRBV12-4 to TRBJ2-3, with D perhaps matching TRBD2 (5 bases). The V end lost 2 bases, the J end lost 3 bases, and 12 bases lay between the germline ends. The CDR3 has 15 amino acids. As DNA, the CDR3 is TGTGCCAGCAGTTTAAAGGTGGGAGTAACAGATACGCAGTATTTT. It translates to CASSLKVGVTDTQYF.

This clonotype was detected a few times. CDR3 sequence (DNA): TGTGCCAGCAGCCAAGATTCGTCAGAGAACTATGGCTACACCTTC. It is translated as CASSQDSSENYGYTF. The rearrangement uses TRBV3-1 and TRBJ1-2, with unresolved D. V shed 0 bases and J shed 2 bases, with 10 bases lying between them. Germline CDR1 LGHDT, CDR2 YNNKEL (reference sequence). This CDR3 region has 15 residues.

The chain carries TRBV4-2 and TRBJ2-6, with TRBD1 matching 8 bases. The ends lost 4 bases at V and 0 bases at J; junction bases unmatched: 8. From germline, CDR1 is LGHNA and CDR2 YNFKEQ. The CDR3 spans 18 residues. DNA of the CDR3: TGTGCCAGCAGCCCGCGGACAGGGACCCTCTCTGGGGCCAACGTCCTGACTTTC. Translation: CASSPRTGTLSGANVLTF.

The V and J genes are TRBV10-3 and TRBJ1-2, with unresolved D. The germline gives CDR1 ENHRY, CDR2 SYGVKD. This CDR3 comprises 15 residues. With 4 bases removed from V and 5 bases from J, the gap between germline ends came to 17 bases. In DNA form, the CDR3 reads TGTGCCATCAGTGGACTAAGGGATTCCCCTTATGGCTACACCTTC. Translation gives CAISGLRDSPYGYTF.

V usage is TRBV27 and J usage is TRBJ2-1; 12 nucleotides agree with TRBD2. V shed 6 bases and J 4 bases; nucleotides not matched to a gene: 7. The CDR3 totals 16 residues. Germline V gives CDR1 MNHEY, CDR2 SMNVEV (reference sequence). The CDR3 DNA reads as TGTGCCAGCAGCCCACATACTAGCGGGGGGTACAATGAGCAGTTCTTC. It yields the protein CASSPHTSGGYNEQFF.

The chain is built from TRBV25-1 and TRBJ2-5; D possibly matches TRBD1 or TRBD2 (5 bases each). Germline CDR1 MGHDK, CDR2 SYGVNS. The CDR3 spans 14 residues. Between the trimmed V and J ends, which lost 3 bases and 2 bases, there was a span of 10 bases. CDR3 DNA: TGTGCCAGCAGTGAGAGGGACGAACAAGAGACCCAGTACTTC. This gives the protein CASSERDEQETQYF.

The chain carries TRBV6-1 and TRBJ2-1, with D possibly TRBD2 on 6 matching bases. V lost 8 bases to trimming and J lost 0 bases, with 11 bases between them. The CDR3 contains 14 residues. Germline CDR1 is MNHNS and CDR2 is SASEGT. The CDR3 DNA sequence: TGTGCCAGCCGGCGGGACCCCTCCTACAATGAGCAGTTCTTC. It translates to CASRRDPSYNEQFF.

V and J are TRBV9 and TRBJ2-1; no reliable D call. Germline lookup yields CDR1 SGDLS and CDR2 YYNGEE. The CDR3 consists of 15 residues. Between the trimmed V and J ends, which lost 0 bases and 2 bases, there was a span of 9 bases. CDR3 residues: CASSVDGETYNEQFF. The DNA for the CDR3 is TGTGCCAGCAGCGTAGATGGGGAAACCTACAATGAGCAGTTCTTC.

This clonotype was seen a handful of times. The chain combines TRBV30 with TRBJ2-3, with 7 bases aligning to TRBD1. Germline CDR1 and CDR2: GTSNPN and SVGIG (reference sequence). The V and J ends lost 2 bases and 5 bases, in that order; junction bases with no gene match: 4. The CDR3 loop spans 13 amino acids. The CDR3 here is CAWSPDRLDTQYF. The CDR3, as DNA: TGTGCCTGGAGTCCGGACAGGTTAGATACGCAGTATTTT.

This clonotype was counted between two and nine times. The V gene is TRBV20-1, the J gene TRBJ2-1, with D perhaps being TRBD1 or TRBD2 (6 bases each). The length of the CDR3 is 15 residues. The ends were cut back, 0 bases at V and 7 bases at J, with 16 bases in the middle. The germline gives CDR1 DFQATT, CDR2 SNEGSKA (reference sequence). The CDR3, as DNA: TGCAGTGCTAGAGATTTGGGGGGCCCAGGGAATGAGCAGTTCTTC. Amino acid sequence: CSARDLGGPGNEQFF.

The J gene is TRBJ2-5, the V gene TRBV5-1, with D tentatively TRBD1 or TRBD2 (5 bases each). The V end was cut by 0 bases, the J end by 4 bases, with 16 bases between. CDR3 size: 16 residues. Germline loops: CDR1 SGHRS, CDR2 YFSETQ. The DNA for the CDR3 is TGCGCCAGCAGCTTGGTTCCAGGGAGTACAGGAGAGACCCAGTACTTC. Its protein product is CASSLVPGSTGETQYF.

The rearrangement uses TRBV2 and TRBJ1-6; D uncertain. V was shortened by 6 bases and J by 9 bases, with 9 bases between the two germline ends. The CDR3 contains 12 residues. Germline lookup yields CDR1 SNHLY and CDR2 FYNNEI. The chain's CDR3 is CASRTGRSPLHF. CDR3 coding DNA: TGTGCCAGCAGGACCGGGCGTTCACCCCTCCACTTT. The whole variable domain, filled in from reference TRBV2 and TRBJ1-6, reads EPEVTQTPSHQVTQMGQEVILRCVPISNHLYFYWYRQILGQKVEFLVSFYNNEISEKSEIFDDQFSVERPDGSNFTLKIRSTKLEDSAMYFCASRTGRSPLHFGNGTRLTVT.

The rearrangement links TRBV11-2 to TRBJ2-7; TRBD2 aligns across 10 bases. V dropped 8 bases and J dropped 4; count of bases not matched to a gene: 5. The CDR3 extends over 13 amino acids. Per germline, CDR1 SGHAT and CDR2 FQNNGV. The CDR3 DNA is TGTGCCAGCGGTCTAGCGGGAGTTTACGAGCAGTACTTC. Protein: CASGLAGVYEQYF.

This clonotype was seen a handful of times. The chain uses TRBV14 and TRBJ2-7, with D perhaps TRBD1 or TRBD2 (5 bases each). The V gene's germline CDR1 is SGHDN and CDR2 FVKESK. V was cut by 0 bases and J by 6 bases, with 15 bases left in between. There are 15 residues in the CDR3. CDR3 nucleotides: TGTGCCAGCAGCCAAGATTTTGGCAGGGCGGGCGAGCAGTACTTC. Translated, it gives CASSQDFGRAGEQYF.

This clonotype showed up just a few times. V is TRBV6-1 and J is TRBJ1-5; a weak D match, TRBD1 (5 bases). Germline lookup yields CDR1 MNHNS and CDR2 SASEGT. Trimming stripped 6 bases from V and 0 bases from J, with 21 bases between. The CDR3 sequence is 18 residues long. In DNA, the CDR3 is TGTGCCAGCAGCCCGGCTCAGGGCTATCCATATAGCAATCAGCCCCAGCATTTT. It codes for CASSPAQGYPYSNQPQHF.

This clonotype showed up just a few times. The rearrangement uses TRBV6-2 or TRBV6-3 and TRBJ2-3; TRBD2 matches 7 bases. Trimming cost V 6 bases and J 9 bases; bases outside gene matches: 9. The germline gives CDR1 MNHEY, CDR2 SVGEGT. The CDR3 consists of 13 residues. The CDR3 reads CASSLPWGGTQYF. DNA for the CDR3: TGTGCCAGCAGCCTCCCCTGGGGGGGGACGCAGTATTTT.

This clonotype was observed at least ten times. Its ends do not fully match the called genes, so a read error is possible. The chain joins TRBV5-1 to TRBJ2-1; D tentatively fits TRBD1 or TRBD2 (5 bases each). From germline, CDR1 is SGHRS and CDR2 YFSETQ. The CDR3 is 15 residues long. CDR3 amino acids: CASSLGESSYNEQFF. CDR3 bases: TGTGCCAGCAGCTTAGGGGAGAGCTCCTACAATGAGCAGTTCTTC.

This clonotype came up a few times. The chain uses TRBV20-1 and TRBJ2-5; D gene unclear. The CDR3 is 12 amino acids. V was trimmed by 4 bases and J by 2 bases, leaving 8 bases between them. In germline, CDR1 is DFQATT, CDR2 SNEGSKA (reference sequence). The CDR3 DNA is TGCAGTGCTAACTATCGTCAAGAGACCCAGTACTTC. Protein sequence: CSANYRQETQYF.

The V and J genes are TRBV2 and TRBJ2-6; 12 bases agree with TRBD1. Trimming at V came to 5 bases and at J to 4 bases, leaving 9 bases not matched to a gene. Germline V gene lookup returns CDR1 SNHLY and CDR2 FYNNEI. CDR3 length equals 18 residues. CDR3 nucleotides: TGTGCCAGCAGTTACGGGACAGGGGGCTTATCCGGGGCCAACGTCCTGACTTTC. Its translation is CASSYGTGGLSGANVLTF.

The V and J genes are TRBV29-1 and TRBJ2-1; D possibly corresponds to TRBD2 (6 bases). The CDR3 length is 14 residues. Germline loops: CDR1 SQVTM, CDR2 ANQGSEA. V was shortened by 6 bases and J by 4 bases, with 16 bases between the two germline ends. CDR3 nucleotides: TGCAGCGTAGGCCGGGAGAAAATATACAATGAGCAGTTCTTC. Its translation is CSVGREKIYNEQFF.

This clonotype was picked up a small number of times. The chain links TRBV4-3 to TRBJ2-7; no reliable D call. Looked up from germline, CDR1 is LGHNA and CDR2 is YSLEER. The CDR3 length is 15 residues. The V gene lost 1 base and the J gene lost 2 bases, with 12 bases spanning the gap. The CDR3, as DNA: TGCGCCAGCAGCCAAGGGATCGGCCCTACCTACGAGCAGTACTTC. This sequence encodes CASSQGIGPTYEQYF.